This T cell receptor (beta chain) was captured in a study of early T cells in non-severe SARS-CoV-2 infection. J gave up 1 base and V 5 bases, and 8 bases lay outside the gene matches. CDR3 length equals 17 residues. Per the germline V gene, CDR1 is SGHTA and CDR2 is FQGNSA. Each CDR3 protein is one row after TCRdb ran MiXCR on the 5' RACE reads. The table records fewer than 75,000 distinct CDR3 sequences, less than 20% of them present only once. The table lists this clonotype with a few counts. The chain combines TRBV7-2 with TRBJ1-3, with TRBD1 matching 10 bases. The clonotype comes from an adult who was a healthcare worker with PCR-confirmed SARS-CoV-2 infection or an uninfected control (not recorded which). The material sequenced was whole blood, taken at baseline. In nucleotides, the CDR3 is TGTGCCAGCAGCCGCCGGACAGGGGGGTTTTCTGGAAACACCATATATTTT. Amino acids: CASSRRTGGFSGNTIYF.